Here is one T cell receptor beta chain with its context. The antigen remains undetermined. The sample comes from a study of T cells after posttransplantation cyclophosphamide. Notes on the study in general: Later blood repertoires were often dominated by clones from the donor CD8+ memory compartment.

Sequencing used immunoSEQ multiplex PCR; TCRdb keeps in-frame clones, though not all of them. There are tens of thousands of clones in the sample; roughly nine tenths occur only once, and 3% to 3.5% lies in the top ten. CDR1 and CDR2 (germline): MDHEN, SYDVKM. The V and J ends lost 8 bases and 8 bases respectively, with 24 bases between them. The CDR3 is made up of 15 amino acids. The source material was PBMCs. This rearrangement joins TRBV28 to TRBJ1-2; a weak D match, TRBD1 (6 bases). The TCR was taken from a woman between 45 and 60 years old in good health and a related stem cell transplant donor. CDR3 sequence reads: CASRGTGYAPGGYTF. In DNA form, the CDR3 reads TGTGCCAGCCGGGGTACAGGGTATGCTCCGGGAGGCTACACCTTC.